This T cell receptor beta chain is drawn from a study of beta chain features in type 1 diabetes. Details on this clone: No antigen is known for it.

Approximately 100 mL of blood, on average, came from one heparinised draw per donor. Expressed TCRB transcripts were sequenced because the isolated RNA had all been reverse transcribed beforehand. Naive, central memory and regulatory T cell samples produced a mean of about 4 million reads. The data were produced by immunoSEQ multiplex PCR, yet TCRdb's version contains in-frame clones alone and is incomplete. Of more than 300,000 clones in the sample, approximately 16% were seen once. Study-wide results and caveats: Shorter templates may be favored by PCR, equally so in patients and controls. When Type 1 diabetes patients were examined, their TCRB CDR3s proved moderately but significantly shorter in all four CD4+ subsets.

Trimming at V came to 4 bases and at J to 0 bases, leaving 5 bases not matched to a gene. The V gene's germline CDR1 is SQVTM and CDR2 ANQGSEA. The CDR3 has 15 residues. The V and J genes are TRBV29-1 and TRBJ2-3, with 9 bases matching TRBD1. The sample consisted of naive CD4+ T cells from blood. This clonotype was sampled from a woman aged 18 to 35 in good health. The CDR3 DNA sequence: TGCAGCGTTGGAGGGACAGGGTTGAGCACAGATACGCAGTATTTT. It translates to CSVGGTGLSTDTQYF.